This T cell receptor (beta chain) was sequenced during a study of cytomegalovirus exposure and HLA in healthy donors. CDR3 length: 15 amino acids. The ends were cut back, 3 bases at V and 5 bases at J, with 17 bases in the middle. CDR1 and CDR2 from the germline V gene are MDHEN and SYDVKM. Primers for the PCR totalled 60 Vbeta and 13 Jbeta. Some clones are missing from TCRdb's copy, which holds only in-frame ones; the method was immunoSEQ multiplex PCR. The repertoire holds 130,000 to 150,000 clones, 73% seen once, with 1.5% to 2% in the top ten. Among the donors, all were healthy bone marrow donors.

This chain links TRBV28 with TRBJ2-7, with D possibly matching TRBD1 (6 bases). The sample was PBMCs. The TCR comes from a woman under 30 in good health and CMV-seronegative. The CDR3 nucleotides read TGTGCCAGCAGTTTCGTTGTACAGGGACGTCACGAGCAGTACTTC. Amino acids: CASSFVVQGRHEQYF.